The 15 T cell receptor beta chains below all came from one sample that was sequenced in a study of cytomegalovirus exposure and HLA in healthy donors. With 60 Vbeta and 13 Jbeta primers, the PCR was carried out. Some clones are missing from TCRdb's copy, which holds only in-frame ones; the method was immunoSEQ multiplex PCR. The repertoire holds about 98,000 clones, with around 86% as singletons. The sample was PBMCs. The source is a female donor in good health and CMV-seropositive.

The V and J genes are TRBV14 and TRBJ1-1; possibly TRBD1 for D (6 bases). The germline V gene encodes CDR1 SGHDN and CDR2 FVKESK. This CDR3 has 14 amino acids. The germline V and J ends were trimmed by 3 bases and 3 bases, with 11 bases remaining between them. CDR3 sequence (DNA): TGTGCCAGCAGCCATGCAGGGGTGTACACTGAAGCTTTCTTT. It specifies CASSHAGVYTEAFF.

The J gene is TRBJ1-5, the V gene TRBV19; D remains unclear. CDR1 is LNHDA and CDR2 is SQIVND in the germline V gene (reference sequence). The V end was cut by 3 bases, the J end by 5 bases, with 8 bases between. CDR3 size: 13 residues. The CDR3 sequence: CASSILSDQPQHF. DNA for the CDR3: TGTGCCAGTAGTATTCTTTCCGATCAGCCCCAGCATTTT.

The rearrangement uses TRBV5-1 and TRBJ2-2; D gene uncertain. The CDR3 consists of 13 residues. V was clipped by 0 bases and J by 4 bases, with 4 bases between them. Germline V gene lookup returns CDR1 SGHRS and CDR2 YFSETQ. The CDR3 DNA sequence: TGCGCCAGCAGCTTGGCTACCACCGGGGAGCTGTTTTTT. It yields the protein CASSLATTGELFF.

V and J are TRBV9 and TRBJ1-1; TRBD1 might be the D (6 bases). The CDR3 has 15 amino acids. Germline V gene data show CDR1 as SGDLS and CDR2 as YYNGEE. The V gene lost 0 bases and the J gene lost 4 bases, with 13 bases spanning the gap. In DNA form, the CDR3 reads TGTGCCAGCAGCGTAGATGGGGGGGCAGTCACTGAAGCTTTCTTT. Its translation is CASSVDGGAVTEAFF.

The V gene is TRBV5-5, the J gene TRBJ2-1; 10 positions match TRBD1. Germline assignment: CDR1 SGHKS and CDR2 YYEKEE (reference sequence). Germline trimming cut 6 bases from V and 4 bases from J; bases unmatched to any gene: 7. CDR3 size: 15 residues. CDR3 nucleotides: TGTGCCAGCACGGGGACGGGACAGGGGTACAATGAGCAGTTCTTC. Its protein is CASTGTGQGYNEQFF.

The gene calls are TRBV6-1 and TRBJ1-2, with D possibly matching TRBD1 (6 bases). This CDR3 is 12 amino acids long. Trimming shortened V by 6 bases and J by 4 bases, and 9 bases separated the two germline ends. In germline, CDR1 is MNHNS, CDR2 SASEGT. CDR3 loop: CASSKTGYGYTF. The CDR3 bases are TGTGCCAGCAGCAAGACAGGCTATGGCTACACCTTC.

V usage is TRBV6-5 and J usage is TRBJ2-1; TRBD2 is a possible D gene (5 bases). CDR3 length equals 13 residues. The V end was cut by 0 bases, the J end by 13 bases, with 13 bases between. Germline-derived CDR1 and CDR2 are MNHEY and SVGAGI. The CDR3 nucleotides are TGTGCCAGCAGTTACTCTTTCGGGGTGTCTCAGTTCTTC. The encoded protein is CASSYSFGVSQFF.

Here the CDR3 DNA reads TGTGCCAGCTCATCTTCTCTGCGGAACGAGCAGTACTTC. Its translation is CASSSSLRNEQYF. This rearrangement joins TRBV18 to TRBJ2-7; D remains ambiguous. Per germline, CDR1 KGHSH and CDR2 LQKENI. CDR3 length: 13 amino acids. V was clipped by 5 bases and J by 5 bases, with 13 bases between them. The variable domain in full, with the rest retrieved from reference TRBV18 and TRBJ2-7, is NAGVMQNPRHLVRRRGQEARLRCSPMKGHSHVYWYRQLPEEGLKFMVYLQKENIIDESGMPKERFSAEFPKEGPSILRIQQVVRGDSAAYFCASSSSLRNEQYFGPGTRLTVT.

This clone came up once. The CDR3 sequence: CASSRTGYSNQPQHF. The CDR3 nucleotides are TGTGCCAGCAGCCGGACGGGATATAGCAATCAGCCCCAGCATTTT. V is TRBV5-6 and J is TRBJ1-5; no reliable D call. V lost 4 bases and J 0 bases, leaving 11 bases between the germline ends. The CDR3 spans 15 residues. Germline loops: CDR1 SGHDT, CDR2 YYEEEE.

This rearrangement joins TRBV27 to TRBJ2-7, with D tentatively TRBD2 (5 bases). CDR3 length: 14 residues. Germline CDR1 MNHEY, CDR2 SMNVEV (reference sequence). V was pared by 5 bases and J by 7 bases, with 18 bases between. CDR3 region: CASSKPGPRREQYF. CDR3 in DNA: TGTGCCAGCAGTAAACCGGGCCCCCGGAGGGAGCAGTACTTC.

This clone was seen more than once but under ten times. The chain uses TRBV2 and TRBJ2-7; 8 nucleotides line up with TRBD2. The length of the CDR3 is 14 residues. Germline loops: CDR1 SNHLY, CDR2 FYNNEI. V lost 10 bases and J lost 1; bases outside the gene matches: 9. The CDR3 loop reads CATGGGGSSYEQYF. DNA for the CDR3: TGTGCCACCGGGGGGGGCGGTTCATCCTACGAGCAGTACTTC.

The count of this clone is one. The V call is TRBV27, the J call TRBJ2-1; TRBD2 is a possible D gene (6 bases). V lost 0 bases and J lost 8, with 14 bases in between. CDR1 is MNHEY and CDR2 is SMNVEV in the germline V gene (reference sequence). This CDR3 is built from 15 residues. The CDR3 reads CASSLSRIGSDEQFF. CDR3 bases: TGTGCCAGCAGTTTATCCCGGATCGGGAGTGATGAGCAGTTCTTC.

This rearrangement joins TRBV7-9 to TRBJ1-1; 7 bases fit TRBD1. V lost 4 bases, J lost 1 base, and 15 bases stayed unmatched. There are 18 residues in the CDR3. Germline CDR1 is SEHNR and CDR2 is FQNEAQ (reference sequence). CDR3 sequence (DNA): TGTGCCAGCAGCTCCCGGACAGGTGGGGTTATTCGGAACACTGAAGCTTTCTTT. As protein: CASSSRTGGVIRNTEAFF.

The chain is built from TRBV9 and TRBJ1-2, with 8 bases matching TRBD1. Unmatched junction bases numbered 10, after V lost 5 bases and J lost 4 bases. The CDR3 spans 15 residues. Germline V gives CDR1 SGDLS, CDR2 YYNGEE. CDR3 in amino acids: CASSSDRGIGYGYTF. In nucleotides, the CDR3 is TGTGCCAGCAGTTCCGACAGGGGTATCGGCTATGGCTACACCTTC.

The rearrangement links TRBV9 to TRBJ2-5; 8 nucleotides line up with TRBD1. This CDR3 region has 13 residues. The J segment lost 4 bases and the V segment lost 3 bases, leaving 2 bases of the junction unmatched. The germline V gene encodes CDR1 SGDLS and CDR2 YYNGEE. CDR3 nucleotide sequence: TGTGCCAGCAGCGCGGGGACAGGAGAGACCCAGTACTTC. This encodes CASSAGTGETQYF.